The 4 T cell receptor beta chains below all came from one sample that was sequenced in a study of T cells after yellow fever vaccination. One entry per CDR3 protein, called by TCRdb with MiXCR from the 5' RACE reads. The sample includes roughly 300,000 distinct CDR3 sequences, roughly 8.4% seen only once; the top ten take around 17%. The input for sequencing was PBMCs, taken about 49 days after the first yellow fever vaccination. The receptors stem from a man aged 18 to 30 who received the YFV17D yellow fever vaccine.

This clonotype has a handful of counts. The chain employs TRBV18 and TRBJ1-1, with 10 bases aligning to TRBD1. The CDR3 runs to 17 residues. Germline lookup yields CDR1 KGHSH and CDR2 LQKENI. V was pared by 3 bases and J by 7 bases, with 14 bases of the junction left unmatched. CDR3 residues: CASSPYEGTGVFSEAFF. In DNA form, the CDR3 reads TGTGCCAGCTCACCCTACGAAGGGACAGGGGTATTCAGTGAAGCTTTCTTT. Looking up the rest from reference TRBV18 and TRBJ1-1 gives the full variable domain: NAGVMQNPRHLVRRRGQEARLRCSPMKGHSHVYWYRQLPEEGLKFMVYLQKENIIDESGMPKERFSAEFPKEGPSILRIQQVVRGDSAAYFCASSPYEGTGVFSEAFFGQGTRLTVV.

The rearrangement uses TRBV5-1 and TRBJ2-1, with TRBD2 identical over 13 bases. The J segment lost 5 bases and the V segment lost 4 bases, leaving 3 bases of the junction unmatched. There are 15 residues in the CDR3. The V gene's germline CDR1 is SGHRS and CDR2 YFSETQ. CDR3 amino acids: CASSLGTSGNNEQFF. CDR3 sequence (DNA): TGCGCCAGCAGCCTTGGGACTAGCGGGAACAATGAGCAGTTCTTC.

The CDR3 DNA reads TGCGCCAGCAGCCCCGGACCCAAGACTAACTATGGCTACACCTTC. Its translation is CASSPGPKTNYGYTF. J is TRBJ1-2 and V is TRBV4-3; D gene unclear. The germline V gene encodes CDR1 LGHNA and CDR2 YSLEER. Deletions cut 4 bases from V and 0 bases from J, with 12 bases between. The CDR3 extends over 15 amino acids.

The chain has TRBV20-1 and TRBJ2-7, with D possibly TRBD1 on 5 matching bases. Germline CDR1 is DFQATT and CDR2 is SNEGSKA (reference sequence). Trimming cost V 5 bases and J 0 bases, with 14 bases left between them. The CDR3 extends over 14 amino acids. CDR3: CSAAGKSASYEQYF. DNA of the CDR3: TGCAGTGCTGCAGGGAAATCGGCCTCCTACGAGCAGTACTTC.